The 20 T cell receptor beta chains in this list originate from one sample, sequenced in a study of Graves' ophthalmopathy and Graves' hyperthyroidism. Using RNA transcripts, the TCR beta CDR3 regions were amplified. An initial RT-PCR round employing HTBI primers preceded a second-round multiplex PCR. A single record per CDR3 protein comes from TCRdb applying MiXCR to the multiplex PCR reads. The repertoire holds 300,000 to 400,000 distinct CDR3 sequences, with about 17% as singletons. Sequencing input: peripheral blood. The receptors stem from an adult woman with stable Graves' hyperthyroidism.

The sample holds many counts of this clonotype. V is TRBV29-1 and J is TRBJ1-1; TRBD1 matches at 7 bases. Germline CDR1 SQVTM, CDR2 ANQGSEA. The CDR3 runs to 12 residues. Unmatched junction bases numbered 8, after V lost 8 bases and J lost 5 bases. The CDR3 DNA reads TGCAGCTCCGGACAGGCGGGTACTGAAGCTTTCTTT. It encodes CSSGQAGTEAFF.

V is TRBV4-1 and J is TRBJ2-2; D is unresolved. Trimming cost V 7 bases and J 2 bases, with 8 bases left between them. CDR3 length: 13 amino acids. Germline-derived CDR1 and CDR2 are MGHRA and YSYEKL. The CDR3 DNA is TGCGCCAGCAAAACTGACAACACCGGGGAGCTGTTTTTT. It encodes CASKTDNTGELFF.

The gene calls are TRBV12-3 or TRBV12-4 and TRBJ1-2; D unresolved. CDR3 length: 12 amino acids. The V end lost 2 bases, the J end lost 5 bases, and 6 bases lay between the germline ends. The CDR3 is CASSLSKYGYTF. The CDR3 DNA sequence: TGTGCCAGCAGTTTATCGAAGTATGGCTACACCTTC.

The gene calls are TRBV6-5 and TRBJ1-6; unclear D gene. The CDR3 has 15 residues. The germline V and J ends were trimmed by 0 bases and 9 bases, with 12 bases remaining between them. Germline assignment: CDR1 MNHEY and CDR2 SVGAGI. CDR3 in amino acids: CASSYSMQASSPLHF. The CDR3 DNA reads as TGTGCCAGCAGTTACTCGATGCAGGCGAGTTCACCCCTCCACTTT.

At least ten counts were recorded for this clonotype. The chain carries TRBV11-1 and TRBJ2-7; TRBD2 aligns across 9 bases. Trimming at V came to 5 bases and at J to 0 bases, leaving 8 bases not matched to a gene. This CDR3 comprises 16 residues. Germline V CDR1 and CDR2: SGHAT, FQDESV (reference sequence). CDR3 sequence reads: CASSQSNSGSSYEQYF. DNA for the CDR3: TGTGCCAGCAGCCAATCAAATAGCGGGAGCTCCTACGAGCAGTACTTC.

There are many counts of this clonotype. The J gene is TRBJ2-7, the V gene TRBV10-3, with 11 bases lining up with TRBD2. This CDR3 is built from 14 residues. V shed 4 bases and J 3 bases; nucleotides not matched to a gene: 2. Germline loops: CDR1 ENHRY, CDR2 SYGVKD. DNA of the CDR3: TGTGCCATCAGTGGACTAGCGGGGTTCTACGAGCAGTACTTC. It is translated as CAISGLAGFYEQYF.

This clonotype occurred many times. The V and J genes are TRBV4-1 and TRBJ2-7; TRBD1 matches 10 bases. Germline loops: CDR1 MGHRA, CDR2 YSYEKL. Trimming at V came to 5 bases and at J to 4 bases, leaving 8 bases not matched to a gene. The CDR3 spans 15 residues. In DNA, the CDR3 is TGCGCCAGCAGCACTACGGGACAGGGGACGTACGAGCAGTACTTC. Translation: CASSTTGQGTYEQYF.

This clonotype was seen repeatedly, ten times or more. This chain connects TRBV20-1 to TRBJ2-7; D gene unclear. The CDR3 is 11 amino acids. CDR1 is DFQATT and CDR2 is SNEGSKA in the germline V gene (reference sequence). Trimming took 3 bases from V and 0 from J, leaving 3 bases between them. The DNA for the CDR3 is TGCAGTGCTAGGGCCTCCTACGAGCAGTACTTC. Translation: CSARASYEQYF.

This clonotype was counted many times. V usage is TRBV20-1 and J usage is TRBJ2-7; TRBD2 is a possible D gene (7 bases). Germline V gene sequence: CDR1 DFQATT, CDR2 SNEGSKA (reference sequence). The CDR3 consists of 12 residues. The V gene lost 3 bases and the J gene lost 7 bases, with 13 bases spanning the gap. DNA for the CDR3: TGCAGTGCTAGGGAGGGGGAGGGAGAGCAGTACTTC. This gives the protein CSAREGEGEQYF.

This clonotype was counted many times. At one boundary the junction diverges from the germline segment, which might be a read error. The rearrangement uses TRBV5-1 and TRBJ2-7; D is undetermined. Germline loops: CDR1 SGHRS, CDR2 YFSETQ. The CDR3 extends over 13 amino acids. CDR3 sequence: CASSLTVAYEQYF. CDR3 DNA sequence: TGTGCCAGCAGTTTAACAGTTGCCTACGAGCAGTACTTC.

This clonotype was seen repeatedly, ten times or more. The rearrangement links TRBV20-1 to TRBJ2-7, with 8 bases that match TRBD1. The CDR3 contains 15 residues. Germline V gene data show CDR1 as DFQATT and CDR2 as SNEGSKA (reference sequence). With 2 bases clipped from V and 0 bases from J, the junction kept 6 bases outside the gene matches. The DNA for the CDR3 is TGCAGTGCTAGATTGTGGACAGGGAACTCCTACGAGCAGTACTTC. Translated: CSARLWTGNSYEQYF.

This clonotype was recorded many times. This chain uses TRBV27 with TRBJ2-5; possible D gene TRBD1, 5 bases. Germline CDR1 and CDR2: MNHEY and SMNVEV (reference sequence). V was trimmed by 5 bases and J by 2 bases, leaving 15 bases between them. CDR3 length: 15 residues. The CDR3 DNA reads TGTGCCAGCAGTCCTGGGGCAACAGATCAAGAGACCCAGTACTTC. Amino acids: CASSPGATDQETQYF.

In this sample, this clonotype turned up many times. This chain joins TRBV25-1 and TRBJ1-5; a possible D gene is TRBD1 (6 bases). V was shortened by 4 bases and J by 3 bases, with 19 bases between the two germline ends. This CDR3 comprises 17 residues. Germline loops: CDR1 MGHDK, CDR2 SYGVNS. For the CDR3, the DNA is TGTGCCAGCAGTGGAAAAGTTGGGGACAAGTTCAATCAGCCCCAGCATTTT. Its protein is CASSGKVGDKFNQPQHF.

This clonotype was seen repeatedly, ten times or more. The CDR3: CASSKRDQPQHF. The DNA for the CDR3 is TGTGCCAGTAGTAAGCGGGATCAGCCCCAGCATTTT. V gene TRBV19 combines with J gene TRBJ1-5; D unclear. The germline V and J ends were trimmed by 4 bases and 5 bases, with 6 bases remaining between them. In germline, CDR1 is LNHDA, CDR2 SQIVND (reference sequence). This CDR3 contains 12 residues.

This clonotype appeared many times. The gene calls are TRBV14 and TRBJ2-2; no definite D call. This CDR3 has 13 amino acids. CDR1 SGHDN and CDR2 FVKESK come from the germline V gene. V was cut by 1 base and J by 6 bases, with 6 bases left in between. The CDR3 is CASSQVMAGELFF. The CDR3 DNA reads as TGTGCCAGCAGCCAAGTAATGGCCGGGGAGCTGTTTTTT. The complete variable domain, with remaining parts taken from reference TRBV14 and TRBJ2-2, reads EAGVTQFPSHSVIEKGQTVTLRCDPISGHDNLYWYRRVMGKEIKFLLHFVKESKQDESGMPNNRFLAERTGGTYSTLKVQPAELEDSGVYFCASSQVMAGELFFGEGSRLTVL.

As regards this clonotype: It may be a read error: a sequence one base away is much more abundant. The chain carries TRBV7-8 and TRBJ1-3; D is uncertain. The CDR3 sequence is 12 residues long. Per the germline V gene, CDR1 is SGHVS and CDR2 is FQNEAQ. With 2 bases removed from V and 6 bases from J, the gap between germline ends came to 5 bases. CDR3 nucleotides: TGTGCCAGCAGCTTAATAGTAAACACCATATATTTT. This codes for CASSLIVNTIYF.

This clonotype appeared once. The genes are TRBV7-2 and TRBJ2-5, with 10 bases identical to TRBD2. The CDR3 has 15 amino acids. The germline CDR1 and CDR2 sequences are SGHTA and FQGNSA. J gave up 4 bases and V 4 bases, and 6 bases lay outside the gene matches. This CDR3 reads CASSSGLAVGETQYF. The CDR3 nucleotides read TGTGCCAGCAGCTCCGGACTAGCGGTGGGAGAGACCCAGTACTTC.

The chain combines TRBV20-1 with TRBJ2-2, with D possibly TRBD2 on 6 matching bases. V lost 2 bases, J lost 4 bases, and 14 bases lay in between. This CDR3 is built from 15 residues. CDR1 is DFQATT and CDR2 is SNEGSKA in the germline V gene (reference sequence). The CDR3 loop is CSARFSLGGTGELFF. In DNA, the CDR3 is TGCAGTGCTAGATTTAGCCTGGGGGGCACCGGGGAGCTGTTTTTT.

This clonotype was picked up many times. The J gene is TRBJ2-5, the V gene TRBV20-1; 14 nucleotides align to TRBD2. V shed 5 bases, J shed 5 bases, and the junction held 7 bases outside the gene matches. The CDR3 spans 15 residues. CDR1 DFQATT and CDR2 SNEGSKA come from the germline V gene (reference sequence). In nucleotides, the CDR3 is TGCAGTGCTCTGACTAGCGGGAGGGCCGGGGAGACCCAGTACTTC. Its translation: CSALTSGRAGETQYF.

This clonotype was counted many times. The genes are TRBV5-1 and TRBJ1-1; 7 bases fit TRBD1. The CDR3 runs 14 residues. V trimming: 4 bases; J trimming: 3 bases; junction bases outside the gene matches: 6. Germline assignment: CDR1 SGHRS and CDR2 YFSETQ. The CDR3 sequence: CASSTRGPDTEAFF. For the CDR3, the DNA is TGCGCCAGCAGCACGAGGGGGCCGGACACTGAAGCTTTCTTT.